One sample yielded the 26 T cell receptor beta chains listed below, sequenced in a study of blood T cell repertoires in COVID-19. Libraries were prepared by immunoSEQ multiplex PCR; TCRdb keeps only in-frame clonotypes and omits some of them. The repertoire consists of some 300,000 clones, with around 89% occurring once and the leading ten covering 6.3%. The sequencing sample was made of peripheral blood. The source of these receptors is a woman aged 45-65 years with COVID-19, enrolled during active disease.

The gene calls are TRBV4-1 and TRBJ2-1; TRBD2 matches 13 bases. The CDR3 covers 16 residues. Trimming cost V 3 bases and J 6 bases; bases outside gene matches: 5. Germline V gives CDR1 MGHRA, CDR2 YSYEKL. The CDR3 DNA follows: TGCGCCAGCAGCCAGGTAGGACTAGCGGGAGCCAATGAGCAGTTCTTC. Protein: CASSQVGLAGANEQFF.

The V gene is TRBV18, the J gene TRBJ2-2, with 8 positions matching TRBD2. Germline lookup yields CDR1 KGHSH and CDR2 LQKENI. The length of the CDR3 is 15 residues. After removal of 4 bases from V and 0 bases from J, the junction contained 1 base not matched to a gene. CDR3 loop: CASSLLAANTGELFF. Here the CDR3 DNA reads TGTGCCAGCTCACTACTAGCGGCGAACACCGGGGAGCTGTTTTTT.

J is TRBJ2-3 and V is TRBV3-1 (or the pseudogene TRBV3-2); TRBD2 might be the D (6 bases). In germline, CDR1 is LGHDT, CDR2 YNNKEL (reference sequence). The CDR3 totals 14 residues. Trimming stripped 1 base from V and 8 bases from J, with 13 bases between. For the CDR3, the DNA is TGTGCCAGCAGCCAAGGCGCCGGGACTCCTACGCAGTATTTT. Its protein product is CASSQGAGTPTQYF.

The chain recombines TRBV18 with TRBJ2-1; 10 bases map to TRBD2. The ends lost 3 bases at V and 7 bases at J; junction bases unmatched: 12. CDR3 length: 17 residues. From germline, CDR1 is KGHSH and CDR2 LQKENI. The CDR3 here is CASSPPGRLAGSNEQFF. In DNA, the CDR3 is TGTGCCAGCTCACCCCCAGGGAGACTAGCGGGTTCAAATGAGCAGTTCTTC.

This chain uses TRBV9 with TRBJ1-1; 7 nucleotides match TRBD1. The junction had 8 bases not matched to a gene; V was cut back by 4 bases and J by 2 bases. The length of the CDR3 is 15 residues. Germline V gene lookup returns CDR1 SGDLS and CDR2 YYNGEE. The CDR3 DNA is TGTGCCAGCAGCCCGCCGGGACAGAGCAACACTGAAGCTTTCTTT. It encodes CASSPPGQSNTEAFF.

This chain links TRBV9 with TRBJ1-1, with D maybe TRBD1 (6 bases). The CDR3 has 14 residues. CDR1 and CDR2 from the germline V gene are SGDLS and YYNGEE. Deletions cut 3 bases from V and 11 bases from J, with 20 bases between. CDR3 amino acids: CASSATGQSPAAFF. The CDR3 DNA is TGTGCCAGCAGCGCAACGGGACAATCCCCTGCGGCTTTCTTT.

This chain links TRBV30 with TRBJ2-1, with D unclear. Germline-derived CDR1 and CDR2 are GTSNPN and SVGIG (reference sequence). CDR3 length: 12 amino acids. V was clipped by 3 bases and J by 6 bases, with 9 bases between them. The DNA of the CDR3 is TGTGCCTGGAGCCCCGGTCCCAATGAGCAGTTCTTC. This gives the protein CAWSPGPNEQFF.

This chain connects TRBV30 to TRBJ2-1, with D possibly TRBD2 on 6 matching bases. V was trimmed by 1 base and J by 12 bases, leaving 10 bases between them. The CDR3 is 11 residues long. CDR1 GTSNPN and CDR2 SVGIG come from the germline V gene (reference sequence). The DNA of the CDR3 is TGTGCCTGGAGTGAAGGGCGGGGGCAGTTCTTC. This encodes CAWSEGRGQFF.

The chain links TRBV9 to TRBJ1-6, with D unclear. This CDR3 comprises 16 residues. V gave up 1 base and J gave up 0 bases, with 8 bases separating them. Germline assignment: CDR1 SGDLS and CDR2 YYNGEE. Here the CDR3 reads CASSVLESSYNSPLHF. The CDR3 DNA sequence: TGTGCCAGCAGCGTACTGGAGAGCTCCTATAATTCACCCCTCCACTTT.

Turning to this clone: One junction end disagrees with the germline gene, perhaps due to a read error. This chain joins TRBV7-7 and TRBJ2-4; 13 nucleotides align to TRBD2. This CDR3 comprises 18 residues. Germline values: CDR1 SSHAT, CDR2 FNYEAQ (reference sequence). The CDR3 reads CASSKLAGGPLSKNIQYF. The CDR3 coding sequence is TGTGCTAGCAGCAAACTAGCGGGAGGGCCTCTTTCCAAAAACATTCAGTACTTC.

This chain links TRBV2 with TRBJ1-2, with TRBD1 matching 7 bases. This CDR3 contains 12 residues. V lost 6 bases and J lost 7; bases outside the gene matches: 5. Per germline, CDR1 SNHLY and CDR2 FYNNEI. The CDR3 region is CASRDRAFGYTF. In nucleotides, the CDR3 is TGTGCCAGCAGAGACAGGGCTTTTGGCTACACCTTC.

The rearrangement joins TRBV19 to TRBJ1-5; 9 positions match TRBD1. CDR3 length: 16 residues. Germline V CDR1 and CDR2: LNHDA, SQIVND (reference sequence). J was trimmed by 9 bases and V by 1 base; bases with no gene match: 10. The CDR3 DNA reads TGTGCCAGTAGTATAGGGAGGGACAGGGAGAACCGGCCCCAGCATTTT. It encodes CASSIGRDRENRPQHF.

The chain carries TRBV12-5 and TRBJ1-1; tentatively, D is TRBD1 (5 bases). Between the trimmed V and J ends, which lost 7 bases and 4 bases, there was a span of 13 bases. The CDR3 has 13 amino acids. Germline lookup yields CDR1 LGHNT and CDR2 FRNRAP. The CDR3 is CASARRGFTEAFF. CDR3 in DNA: TGTGCTAGTGCCCGAAGGGGATTCACTGAAGCTTTCTTT.

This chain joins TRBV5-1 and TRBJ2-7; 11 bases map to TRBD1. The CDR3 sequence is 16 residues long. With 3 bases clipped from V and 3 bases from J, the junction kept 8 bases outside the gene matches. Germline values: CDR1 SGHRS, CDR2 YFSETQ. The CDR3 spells CASSSTVGTGGYEQYF. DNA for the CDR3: TGCGCCAGCAGCTCGACCGTTGGGACAGGGGGCTACGAGCAGTACTTC.

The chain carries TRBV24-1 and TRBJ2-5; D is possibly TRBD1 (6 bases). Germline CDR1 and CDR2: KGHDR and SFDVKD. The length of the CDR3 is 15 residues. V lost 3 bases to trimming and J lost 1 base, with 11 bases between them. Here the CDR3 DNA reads TGTGCCACCAGTGATCCTGGACAGCCCCAAGAGACCCAGTACTTC. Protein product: CATSDPGQPQETQYF.

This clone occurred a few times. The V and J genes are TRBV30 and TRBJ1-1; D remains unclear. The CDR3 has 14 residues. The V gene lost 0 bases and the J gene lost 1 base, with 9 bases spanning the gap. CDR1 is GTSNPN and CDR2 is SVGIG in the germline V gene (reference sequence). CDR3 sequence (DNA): TGTGCCTGGAGTGTACTGGGAGGGAACACTGAAGCTTTCTTT. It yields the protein CAWSVLGGNTEAFF.

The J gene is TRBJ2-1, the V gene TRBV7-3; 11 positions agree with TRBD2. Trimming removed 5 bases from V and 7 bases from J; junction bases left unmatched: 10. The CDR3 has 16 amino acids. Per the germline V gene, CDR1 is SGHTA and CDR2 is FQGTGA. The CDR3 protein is CASSPNSGRVGNEQFF. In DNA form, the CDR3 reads TGTGCCAGCAGCCCGAATAGCGGGAGGGTGGGAAATGAGCAGTTCTTC.

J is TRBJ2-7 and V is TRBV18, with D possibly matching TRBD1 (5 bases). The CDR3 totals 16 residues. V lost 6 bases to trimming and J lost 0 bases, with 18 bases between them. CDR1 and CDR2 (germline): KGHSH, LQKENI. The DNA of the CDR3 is TGTGCCAGCTCGCATCTAGACAGCCTAATCTCCTACGAGCAGTACTTC. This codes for CASSHLDSLISYEQYF.

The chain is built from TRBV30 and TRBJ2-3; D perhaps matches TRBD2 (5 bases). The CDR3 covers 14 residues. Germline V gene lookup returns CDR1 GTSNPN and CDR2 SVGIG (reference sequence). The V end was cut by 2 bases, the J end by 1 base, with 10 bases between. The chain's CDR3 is CAWSFSGRTDTQYF. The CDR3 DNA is TGTGCCTGGAGTTTCAGCGGTCGCACAGATACGCAGTATTTT.

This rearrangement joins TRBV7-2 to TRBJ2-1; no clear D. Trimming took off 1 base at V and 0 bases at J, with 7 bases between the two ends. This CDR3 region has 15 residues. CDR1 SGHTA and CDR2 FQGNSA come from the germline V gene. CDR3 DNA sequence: TGTGCCAGCAGCTTAGATTTGAGCTCCTACAATGAGCAGTTCTTC. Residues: CASSLDLSSYNEQFF.

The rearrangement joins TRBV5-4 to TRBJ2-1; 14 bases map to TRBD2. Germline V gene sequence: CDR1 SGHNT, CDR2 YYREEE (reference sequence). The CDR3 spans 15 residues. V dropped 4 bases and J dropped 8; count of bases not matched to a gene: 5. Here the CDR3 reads CASSEAGLAGDEQFF. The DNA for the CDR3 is TGTGCCAGCAGCGAGGCGGGACTAGCGGGAGATGAGCAGTTCTTC.

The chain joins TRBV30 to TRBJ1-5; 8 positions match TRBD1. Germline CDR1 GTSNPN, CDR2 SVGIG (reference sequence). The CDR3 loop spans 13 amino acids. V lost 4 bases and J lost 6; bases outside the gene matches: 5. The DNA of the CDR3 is TGTGCCTGGAAAGGACAGGGAGTTCAGCCCCAGCATTTT. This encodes CAWKGQGVQPQHF. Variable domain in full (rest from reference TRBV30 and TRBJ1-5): SQTIHQWPATLVQPVGSPLSLECTVEGTSNPNLYWYRQAAGRGLQLLFYSVGIGQISSEVPQNLSASRPQDRQFILSSKKLLLSDSGFYLCAWKGQGVQPQHFGDGTRLSIL.

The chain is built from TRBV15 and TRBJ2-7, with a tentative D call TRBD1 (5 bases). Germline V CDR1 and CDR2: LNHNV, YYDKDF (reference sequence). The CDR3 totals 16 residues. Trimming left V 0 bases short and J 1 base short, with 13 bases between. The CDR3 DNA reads TGTGCCACCAGCAGAGATCTAGGGGCAGCGTCCTACGAGCAGTACTTC. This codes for CATSRDLGAASYEQYF.

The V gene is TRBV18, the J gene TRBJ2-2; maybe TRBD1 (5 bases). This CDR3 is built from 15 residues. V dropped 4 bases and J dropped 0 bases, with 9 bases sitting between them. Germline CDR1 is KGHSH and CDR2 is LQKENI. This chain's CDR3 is CASSLRQTNTGELFF. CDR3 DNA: TGTGCCAGCTCACTCCGACAGACGAACACCGGGGAGCTGTTTTTT.

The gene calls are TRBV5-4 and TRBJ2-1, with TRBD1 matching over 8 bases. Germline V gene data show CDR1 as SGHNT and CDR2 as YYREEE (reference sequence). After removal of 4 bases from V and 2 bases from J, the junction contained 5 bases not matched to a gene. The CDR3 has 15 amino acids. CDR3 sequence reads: CASSQDRGTYNEQFF. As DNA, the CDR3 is TGTGCCAGCAGCCAAGACAGGGGAACCTACAATGAGCAGTTCTTC.

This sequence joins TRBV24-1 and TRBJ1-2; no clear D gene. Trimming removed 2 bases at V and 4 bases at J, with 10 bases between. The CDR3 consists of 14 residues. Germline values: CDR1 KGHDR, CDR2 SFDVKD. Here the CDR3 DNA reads TGTGCCACCAGTGATTCCTCGGAGGCCTATGGCTACACCTTC. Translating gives CATSDSSEAYGYTF.